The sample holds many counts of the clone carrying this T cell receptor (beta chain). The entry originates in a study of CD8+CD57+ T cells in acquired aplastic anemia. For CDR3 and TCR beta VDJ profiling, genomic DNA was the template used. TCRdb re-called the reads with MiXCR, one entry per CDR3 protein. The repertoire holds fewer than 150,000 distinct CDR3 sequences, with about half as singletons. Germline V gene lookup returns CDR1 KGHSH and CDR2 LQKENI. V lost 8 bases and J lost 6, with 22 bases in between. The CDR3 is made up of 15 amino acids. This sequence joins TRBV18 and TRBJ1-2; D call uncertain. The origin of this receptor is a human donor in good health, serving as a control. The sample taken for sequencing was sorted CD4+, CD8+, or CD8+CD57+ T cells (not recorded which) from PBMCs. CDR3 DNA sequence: TGTGCCAGCACAACACGGGAAGGGTATCGCGATGGCTACACCTTC. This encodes CASTTREGYRDGYTF.